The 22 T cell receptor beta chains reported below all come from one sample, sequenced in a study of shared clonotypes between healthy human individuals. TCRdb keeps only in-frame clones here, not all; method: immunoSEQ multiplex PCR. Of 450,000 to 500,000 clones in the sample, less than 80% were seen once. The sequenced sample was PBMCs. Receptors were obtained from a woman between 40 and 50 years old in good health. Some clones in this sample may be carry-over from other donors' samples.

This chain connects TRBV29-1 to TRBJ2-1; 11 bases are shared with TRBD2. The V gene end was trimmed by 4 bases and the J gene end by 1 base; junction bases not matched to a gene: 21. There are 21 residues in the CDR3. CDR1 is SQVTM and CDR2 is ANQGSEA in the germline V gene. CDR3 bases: TGCAGCGTTGGGTCTGTCATAACAGTTAGCGGGAGGGGGGGATCCTACAATGAGCAGTTCTTC. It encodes CSVGSVITVSGRGGSYNEQFF.

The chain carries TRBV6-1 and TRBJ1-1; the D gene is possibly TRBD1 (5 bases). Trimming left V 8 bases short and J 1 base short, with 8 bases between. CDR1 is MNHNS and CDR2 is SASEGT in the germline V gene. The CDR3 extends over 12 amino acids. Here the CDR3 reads CASEGWNTEAFF. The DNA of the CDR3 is TGTGCCAGCGAGGGGTGGAACACTGAAGCTTTCTTT.

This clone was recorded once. The CDR3 DNA is TGTGCCAGCAGCCCGGGAGGAGGGGTGAGAGAGACCCAGTACTTC. It is translated as CASSPGGGVRETQYF. The rearrangement links TRBV7-2 to TRBJ2-5; 7 bases map to TRBD2. V was clipped by 5 bases and J by 4 bases; unmatched bases: 10. There are 15 residues in the CDR3. Germline-derived CDR1 and CDR2 are SGHTA and FQGNSA.

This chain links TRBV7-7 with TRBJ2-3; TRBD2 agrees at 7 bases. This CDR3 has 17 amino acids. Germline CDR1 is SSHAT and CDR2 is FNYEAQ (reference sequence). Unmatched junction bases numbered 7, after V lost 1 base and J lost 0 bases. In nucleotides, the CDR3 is TGTGCCAGCAGCTTAGGAGGAGCGGGACCTAGCACAGATACGCAGTATTTT. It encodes CASSLGGAGPSTDTQYF. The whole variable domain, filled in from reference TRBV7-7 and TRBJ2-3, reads GAGVSQSPRYKVTKRGQDVTLRCDPISSHATLYWYQQALGQGPEFLTYFNYEAQPDKSGLPSDRFSAERPEGSISTLTIQRTEQRDSAMYRCASSLGGAGPSTDTQYFGPGTRLTVL.

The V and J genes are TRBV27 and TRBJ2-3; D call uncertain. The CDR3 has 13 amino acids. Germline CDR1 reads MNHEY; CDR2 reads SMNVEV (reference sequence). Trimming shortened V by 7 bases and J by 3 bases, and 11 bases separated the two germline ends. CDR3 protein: CASTLMGTDTQYF. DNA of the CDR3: TGTGCCAGCACCCTAATGGGAACAGATACGCAGTATTTT.

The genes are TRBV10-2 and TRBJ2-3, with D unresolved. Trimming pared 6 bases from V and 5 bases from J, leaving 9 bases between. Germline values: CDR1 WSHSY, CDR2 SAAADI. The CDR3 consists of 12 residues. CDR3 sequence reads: CASSKIRDTQYF. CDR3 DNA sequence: TGCGCCAGCAGCAAGATACGAGATACGCAGTATTTT.

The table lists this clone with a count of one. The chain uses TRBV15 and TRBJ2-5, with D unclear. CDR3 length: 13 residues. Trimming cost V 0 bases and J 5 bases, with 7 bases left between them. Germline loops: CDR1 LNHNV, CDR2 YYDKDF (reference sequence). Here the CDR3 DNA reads TGTGCCACCAGCAGAGATTTCCAGGAGACCCAGTACTTC. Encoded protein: CATSRDFQETQYF.

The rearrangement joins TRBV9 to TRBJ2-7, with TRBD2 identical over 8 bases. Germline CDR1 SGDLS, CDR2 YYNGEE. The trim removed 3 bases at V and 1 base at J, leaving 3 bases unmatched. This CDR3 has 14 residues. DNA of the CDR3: TGTGCCAGCAGCGGAGCGGGGGATTCCTACGAGCAGTACTTC. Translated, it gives CASSGAGDSYEQYF.

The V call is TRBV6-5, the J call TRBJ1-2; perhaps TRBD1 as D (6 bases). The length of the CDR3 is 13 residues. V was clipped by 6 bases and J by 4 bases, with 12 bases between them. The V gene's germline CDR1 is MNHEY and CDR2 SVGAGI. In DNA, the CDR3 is TGTGCCAGCAGGCGCCGGGGGGCCTATGGCTACACCTTC. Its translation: CASRRRGAYGYTF.

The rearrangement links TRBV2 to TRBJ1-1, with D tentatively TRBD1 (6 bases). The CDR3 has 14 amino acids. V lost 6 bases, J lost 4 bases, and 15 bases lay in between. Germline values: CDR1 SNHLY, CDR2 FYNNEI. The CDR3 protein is CASRGGQSGTEAFF. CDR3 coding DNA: TGTGCCAGCAGGGGGGGACAATCAGGCACTGAAGCTTTCTTT.

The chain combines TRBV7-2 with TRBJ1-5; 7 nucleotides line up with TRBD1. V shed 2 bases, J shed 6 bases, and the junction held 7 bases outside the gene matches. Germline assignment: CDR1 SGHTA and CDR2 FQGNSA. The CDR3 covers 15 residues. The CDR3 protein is CASSLSRGSSQPQHF. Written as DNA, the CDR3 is TGTGCCAGCAGCTTAAGCAGGGGGTCCAGTCAGCCCCAGCATTTT.

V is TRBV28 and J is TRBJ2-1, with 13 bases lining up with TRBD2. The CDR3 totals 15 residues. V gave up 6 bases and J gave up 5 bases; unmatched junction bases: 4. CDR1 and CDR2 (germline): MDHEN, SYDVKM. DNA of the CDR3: TGTGCCAGCAGACTAGCGGGAGGGTGGAACAATGAGCAGTTCTTC. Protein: CASRLAGGWNNEQFF.

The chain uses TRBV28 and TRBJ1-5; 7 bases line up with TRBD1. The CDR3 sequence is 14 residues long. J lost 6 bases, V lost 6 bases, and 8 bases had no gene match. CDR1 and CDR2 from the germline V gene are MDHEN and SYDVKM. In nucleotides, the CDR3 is TGTGCCAGCAGCCCTTACAGGGGCGGTCAGCCCCAGCATTTT. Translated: CASSPYRGGQPQHF.

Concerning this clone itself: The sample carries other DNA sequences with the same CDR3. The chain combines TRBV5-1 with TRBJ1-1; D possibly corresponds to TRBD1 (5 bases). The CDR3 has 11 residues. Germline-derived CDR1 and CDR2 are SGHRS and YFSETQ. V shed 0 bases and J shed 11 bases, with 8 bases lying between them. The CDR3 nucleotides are TGCGCCAGCAGCTTGGAAGGGGCTGCTTTCTTT. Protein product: CASSLEGAAFF.

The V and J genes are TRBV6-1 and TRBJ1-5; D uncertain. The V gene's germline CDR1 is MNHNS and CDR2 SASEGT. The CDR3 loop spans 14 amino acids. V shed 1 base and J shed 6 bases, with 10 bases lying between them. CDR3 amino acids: CASSEVGGSQPQHF. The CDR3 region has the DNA TGTGCCAGCAGTGAAGTAGGCGGGAGTCAGCCCCAGCATTTT.

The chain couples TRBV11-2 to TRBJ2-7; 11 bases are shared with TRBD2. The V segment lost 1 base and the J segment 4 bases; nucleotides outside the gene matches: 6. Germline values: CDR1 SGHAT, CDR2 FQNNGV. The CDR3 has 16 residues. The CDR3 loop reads CASSLAPGTSGYEQYF. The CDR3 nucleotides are TGTGCCAGCAGCTTAGCCCCCGGGACTAGCGGTTACGAGCAGTACTTC.

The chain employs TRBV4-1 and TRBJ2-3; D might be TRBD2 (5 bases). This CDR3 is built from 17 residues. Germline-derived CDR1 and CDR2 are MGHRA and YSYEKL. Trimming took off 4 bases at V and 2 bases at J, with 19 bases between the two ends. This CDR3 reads CASSRIPSRGYTDTQYF. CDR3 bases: TGCGCCAGCAGCCGGATTCCATCCCGGGGATACACAGATACGCAGTATTTT.

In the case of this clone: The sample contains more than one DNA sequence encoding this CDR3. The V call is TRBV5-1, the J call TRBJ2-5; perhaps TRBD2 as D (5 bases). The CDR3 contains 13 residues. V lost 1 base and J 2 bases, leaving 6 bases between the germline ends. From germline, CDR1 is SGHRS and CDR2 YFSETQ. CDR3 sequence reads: CASSLSGQETQYF. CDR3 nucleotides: TGCGCCAGCAGCTTGAGCGGACAAGAGACCCAGTACTTC.

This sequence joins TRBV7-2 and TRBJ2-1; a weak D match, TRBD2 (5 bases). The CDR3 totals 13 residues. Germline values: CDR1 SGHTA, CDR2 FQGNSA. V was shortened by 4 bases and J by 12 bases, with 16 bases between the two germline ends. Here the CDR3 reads CASSSSGVQTQFF. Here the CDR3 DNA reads TGTGCCAGCAGCTCGTCCGGGGTCCAGACGCAGTTCTTC.

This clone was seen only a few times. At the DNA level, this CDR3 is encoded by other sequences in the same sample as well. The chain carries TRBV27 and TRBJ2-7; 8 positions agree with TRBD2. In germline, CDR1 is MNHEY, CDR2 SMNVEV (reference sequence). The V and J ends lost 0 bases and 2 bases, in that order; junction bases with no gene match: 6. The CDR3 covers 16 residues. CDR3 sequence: CASSLSPGLATYEQYF. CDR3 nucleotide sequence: TGTGCCAGCAGTTTATCTCCCGGACTAGCAACCTACGAGCAGTACTTC.

The CDR3, as DNA: TGCGCCAGCAGCTACAGGGGAGGGGAGGAAAAACTGTTTTTT. It specifies CASSYRGGEEKLFF. The chain recombines TRBV5-1 with TRBJ1-4, with 7 positions matching TRBD1. Trimming at V came to 3 bases and at J to 8 bases, leaving 7 bases not matched to a gene. Germline-derived CDR1 and CDR2 are SGHRS and YFSETQ. The CDR3 is 14 amino acids.

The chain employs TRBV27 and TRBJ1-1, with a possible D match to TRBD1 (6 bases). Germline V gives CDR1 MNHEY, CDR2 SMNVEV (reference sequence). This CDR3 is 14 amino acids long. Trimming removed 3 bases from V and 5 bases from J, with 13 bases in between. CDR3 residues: CASSLAGGRTEAFF. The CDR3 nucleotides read TGTGCCAGCAGTTTGGCGGGGGGCCGGACTGAAGCTTTCTTT.